The 29 T cell receptor beta chains in this list originate from one sample, sequenced in a study of cytomegalovirus exposure and HLA in healthy donors (dated by TCRdb to 2016 to 2017). The library was built by means of the immunoSEQ multiplex PCR assay. For the multiplex PCR, a mixture combining 60 forward primers for TCR Vbeta segments and 13 reverse primers for TCR Jbeta segments was used. TCRdb mirrors the immuneACCESS table, restricted to in-frame sequences. Some clones are absent from its copies; in checked studies, under half trace to an unresolved V gene, and the reason for the others is unknown. The sample contains 200,000 or so clones, approximately 81% of them found a single time. The top ten clonotypes cover 0.25% to 0.3% of the sample. The specimen sequenced was PBMCs. The source is a boy aged 5-17 years in good health and CMV-seronegative.

The chain couples TRBV19 to TRBJ2-2; 10 nucleotides match TRBD1. The CDR3 extends over 14 amino acids. V was clipped by 6 bases and J by 9 bases; unmatched bases: 7. Germline CDR1 reads LNHDA; CDR2 reads SQIVND (reference sequence). In nucleotides, the CDR3 is TGTGCCAGTAGCGATGGGACAGGGGTAAGGGAGCTGTTTTTT. Translating gives CASSDGTGVRELFF.

This rearrangement joins TRBV18 to TRBJ1-2; D remains ambiguous. The V and J ends lost 3 bases and 0 bases respectively, with 11 bases between them. This CDR3 comprises 15 residues. CDR1 is KGHSH and CDR2 is LQKENI in the germline V gene. As DNA, the CDR3 is TGTGCCAGCTCACCGTCACCCGCAGCTAACTATGGCTACACCTTC. Its protein is CASSPSPAANYGYTF.

V usage is TRBV7-8 and J usage is TRBJ2-1, with D possibly matching TRBD2 (6 bases). V lost 3 bases, J lost 8 bases, and 23 bases lay in between. CDR1 SGHVS and CDR2 FQNEAQ come from the germline V gene. The CDR3 is 17 residues long. The CDR3: CASSFPPEGATPDEQFF. The CDR3 bases are TGTGCCAGCAGCTTTCCTCCGGAGGGAGCCACGCCAGATGAGCAGTTCTTC.

The chain combines TRBV18 with TRBJ2-1, with TRBD1 matching over 7 bases. This CDR3 contains 15 residues. V shed 6 bases and J 4 bases; nucleotides not matched to a gene: 9. Germline CDR1 is KGHSH and CDR2 is LQKENI. The DNA for the CDR3 is TGTGCCAGCTCCCCCCCGGGACAGACTTACAATGAGCAGTTCTTC. Protein sequence: CASSPPGQTYNEQFF.

This sequence joins TRBV30 and TRBJ1-1; 8 bases map to TRBD1. The V gene's germline CDR1 is GTSNPN and CDR2 SVGIG (reference sequence). The length of the CDR3 is 13 residues. The J segment lost 4 bases and the V segment lost 3 bases, leaving 4 bases of the junction unmatched. In DNA, the CDR3 is TGTGCCTGGAGGGAAACAGGGGGCACTGAAGCTTTCTTT. It specifies CAWRETGGTEAFF.

This chain connects TRBV5-1 to TRBJ2-1; TRBD1 matches 10 bases. The V and J ends lost 4 bases and 6 bases, in that order; junction bases with no gene match: 7. The CDR3 covers 15 residues. CDR1 and CDR2 from the germline V gene are SGHRS and YFSETQ. The CDR3 DNA sequence: TGCGCCAGCAGCCATCCGGGACAGGGGAGCAATGAGCAGTTCTTC. Translation: CASSHPGQGSNEQFF.

The J gene is TRBJ2-7, the V gene TRBV28; D may be TRBD2 (7 bases). Trimming shortened V by 8 bases and J by 0 bases, and 17 bases separated the two germline ends. The CDR3 contains 15 residues. Germline loops: CDR1 MDHEN, CDR2 SYDVKM. CDR3 residues: CASQAGGGVSYEQYF. For the CDR3, the DNA is TGTGCCAGCCAGGCAGGAGGGGGGGTCTCCTACGAGCAGTACTTC.

The V call is TRBV19, the J call TRBJ2-7, with D possibly TRBD2 on 6 matching bases. CDR1 and CDR2 from the germline V gene are LNHDA and SQIVND (reference sequence). This CDR3 has 13 amino acids. The ends were cut back, 5 bases at V and 2 bases at J, with 10 bases in the middle. CDR3 sequence (DNA): TGTGCCAGTAGTTCCGGGAGCCCCTACGAGCAGTACTTC. It translates to CASSSGSPYEQYF.

The V call is TRBV7-9, the J call TRBJ1-6; no definite D call. The CDR3 totals 14 residues. V lost 1 base and J lost 7, with 8 bases in between. Germline CDR1 SEHNR, CDR2 FQNEAQ (reference sequence). The CDR3 sequence: CASSLGARNSPLHF. The CDR3 DNA sequence: TGTGCCAGCAGCTTAGGGGCAAGAAATTCACCCCTCCACTTT.

The CDR3 sequence: CASTAGRAGEQYF. In DNA, the CDR3 is TGTGCCAGTACAGCGGGACGAGCGGGGGAGCAGTACTTC. The V and J genes are TRBV19 and TRBJ2-5; TRBD2 matches at 8 bases. The CDR3 contains 13 residues. Germline V gene lookup returns CDR1 LNHDA and CDR2 SQIVND (reference sequence). After removal of 7 bases from V and 11 bases from J, the junction contained 12 bases not matched to a gene.

This chain joins TRBV27 and TRBJ1-2; maybe TRBD1 (6 bases). CDR1 MNHEY and CDR2 SMNVEV come from the germline V gene (reference sequence). V lost 5 bases to trimming and J lost 11 bases, with 24 bases between them. CDR3 length: 15 amino acids. Here the CDR3 reads CASSKGHSGSRGYTF. CDR3 nucleotides: TGTGCCAGCAGTAAGGGACACTCGGGGTCTCGTGGTTACACCTTC.

The J gene is TRBJ1-2, the V gene TRBV5-6; possibly TRBD1 for D (6 bases). The CDR3 loop spans 17 amino acids. With 2 bases removed from V and 2 bases from J, the gap between germline ends came to 19 bases. Per germline, CDR1 SGHDT and CDR2 YYEEEE. The CDR3 coding sequence is TGTGCCAGCAGCTTACAGCGGACAGCCCCAGGGAACTATGGCTACACCTTC. This gives the protein CASSLQRTAPGNYGYTF.

The rearrangement links TRBV7-2 to TRBJ1-2; no firm D call. The CDR3 extends over 12 amino acids. The germline V gene encodes CDR1 SGHTA and CDR2 FQGNSA. V gave up 5 bases and J gave up 5 bases, with 9 bases separating them. CDR3 residues: CASSPGSYGYTF. CDR3 DNA: TGTGCCAGCAGCCCCGGGTCTTATGGCTACACCTTC.

V gene TRBV27 combines with J gene TRBJ2-7, with TRBD2 as a possible D gene (6 bases). V gave up 9 bases and J gave up 3 bases, with 9 bases separating them. CDR3 length: 11 amino acids. Germline loops: CDR1 MNHEY, CDR2 SMNVEV (reference sequence). The chain's CDR3 is CASRRGYEQYF. The CDR3 nucleotides read TGTGCCAGTAGGCGGGGCTACGAGCAGTACTTC.

The CDR3 loop reads CASRRTGFQPQHF. The CDR3 DNA is TGCGCCAGCAGGAGGACAGGCTTTCAGCCCCAGCATTTT. This sequence joins TRBV10-2 and TRBJ1-5, with 7 positions matching TRBD1. With V trimmed by 6 bases and J by 6 bases, 5 bases remained unmatched. Germline CDR1 and CDR2: WSHSY and SAAADI. The CDR3 totals 13 residues.

V and J are TRBV28 and TRBJ2-3, with TRBD2 matching 14 bases. The CDR3 has 17 amino acids. V was pared by 4 bases and J by 6 bases, with 9 bases of the junction left unmatched. In germline, CDR1 is MDHEN, CDR2 SYDVKM. For the CDR3, the DNA is TGTGCCAGCAGTTCAAGACTAGCGGGAGGGCCGTCGGATACGCAGTATTTT. This encodes CASSSRLAGGPSDTQYF.

This chain connects TRBV6-5 to TRBJ2-7; possibly TRBD1 for D (6 bases). The length of the CDR3 is 12 residues. From germline, CDR1 is MNHEY and CDR2 SVGAGI. Trimming removed 5 bases at V and 4 bases at J, with 9 bases between. The CDR3 region is CASSPDRYEQYF. In DNA form, the CDR3 reads TGTGCCAGCAGTCCAGACAGGTACGAGCAGTACTTC.

This clone has a handful of counts. The CDR3 nucleotides are TGTGCCAGCAGGGGCCCCGCGGGGGACACCGGGGAGCTGTTTTTT. As protein: CASRGPAGDTGELFF. The rearrangement links TRBV6-1 to TRBJ2-2, with TRBD2 matching over 7 bases. With 6 bases clipped from V and 3 bases from J, the junction kept 7 bases outside the gene matches. Germline V gene data show CDR1 as MNHNS and CDR2 as SASEGT. The CDR3 has 15 residues.

V gene TRBV28 combines with J gene TRBJ2-1; 13 bases are shared with TRBD2. The CDR3 consists of 17 residues. The V segment lost 6 bases and the J segment 5 bases; nucleotides outside the gene matches: 10. Germline assignment: CDR1 MDHEN and CDR2 SYDVKM. CDR3 protein: CASRNGTSGIYNNEQFF. The CDR3, as DNA: TGTGCCAGCAGGAACGGGACTAGCGGGATTTATAACAATGAGCAGTTCTTC.

This rearrangement joins TRBV5-1 to TRBJ1-2; 7 nucleotides match TRBD1. The ends lost 4 bases at V and 2 bases at J; junction bases unmatched: 5. CDR3 size: 14 residues. Germline-derived CDR1 and CDR2 are SGHRS and YFSETQ. The CDR3 loop reads CASSADRVNYGYTF. The CDR3 DNA reads TGCGCCAGCAGCGCAGACAGGGTCAACTATGGCTACACCTTC.

The gene calls are TRBV19 and TRBJ1-1; no reliable D call. Germline V gives CDR1 LNHDA, CDR2 SQIVND (reference sequence). V was clipped by 5 bases and J by 3 bases, with 10 bases between them. The CDR3 extends over 13 amino acids. The chain's CDR3 is CASSSGAHTEAFF. DNA of the CDR3: TGTGCCAGTAGTTCCGGAGCTCACACTGAAGCTTTCTTT.

The rearrangement joins TRBV27 to TRBJ1-3; no clear D gene. V lost 6 bases, J lost 6 bases, and 15 bases lay in between. The CDR3 spans 14 residues. Per germline, CDR1 MNHEY and CDR2 SMNVEV (reference sequence). The CDR3 is CASSPTSRANTIYF. As DNA, the CDR3 is TGTGCCAGCAGCCCGACAAGTCGTGCAAACACCATATATTTT.

This chain uses TRBV29-1 with TRBJ2-7; D ambiguous. Per germline, CDR1 SQVTM and CDR2 ANQGSEA. V was cut by 0 bases and J by 2 bases, with 11 bases left in between. The length of the CDR3 is 14 residues. The CDR3 region has the DNA TGCAGCGTTGAAGACGAGACTTTCCCCTACGAGCAGTACTTC. It specifies CSVEDETFPYEQYF.

The chain combines TRBV7-9 with TRBJ1-2; the match to TRBD1 covers 9 bases. The CDR3 is made up of 13 amino acids. Germline-derived CDR1 and CDR2 are SEHNR and FQNEAQ (reference sequence). V dropped 5 bases and J dropped 7; count of bases not matched to a gene: 5. DNA for the CDR3: TGTGCCAGCAGCCGGGACAGGGATCCTGGCTACACCTTC. Its protein product is CASSRDRDPGYTF.

The genes are TRBV14 and TRBJ1-4, with unresolved D. Germline V lookup: CDR1 SGHDN, CDR2 FVKESK. The CDR3 runs to 15 residues. V shed 1 base and J shed 5 bases, with 11 bases lying between them. The CDR3, as DNA: TGTGCCAGCAGCCAAGTAGGGAGAGCAAATGAAAAACTGTTTTTT. It specifies CASSQVGRANEKLFF.

The chain combines TRBV5-1 with TRBJ2-1; 9 bases are shared with TRBD2. CDR1 is SGHRS and CDR2 is YFSETQ in the germline V gene. CDR3 length equals 16 residues. Losses at the gene ends were 4 bases for V and 9 bases for J; bases not matched to a gene: 14. DNA of the CDR3: TGCGCCAGCAGCCTTAGCGGGAGTACGTTTTTCGGTGAGCAGTTCTTC. The encoded protein is CASSLSGSTFFGEQFF.

The chain links TRBV30 to TRBJ2-3; D is ambiguous. Germline V gives CDR1 GTSNPN, CDR2 SVGIG (reference sequence). V gave up 5 bases and J gave up 6 bases, with 18 bases separating them. The CDR3 sequence is 14 residues long. The CDR3 DNA is TGTGCCTGGTCGACTGGTCGGATAGGCGATACGCAGTATTTT. Its protein is CAWSTGRIGDTQYF.

This clone was recorded a few times. V is TRBV13 and J is TRBJ2-2, with TRBD2 matching 7 bases. This CDR3 is 14 amino acids long. The ends lost 5 bases at V and 5 bases at J; junction bases unmatched: 5. Germline CDR1 PRHDT, CDR2 FYEKMQ (reference sequence). As DNA, the CDR3 is TGTGCCAGCAGCCTCCGGACTAGAACCGGGGAGCTGTTTTTT. Translation gives CASSLRTRTGELFF. The variable domain in full, with the rest retrieved from reference TRBV13 and TRBJ2-2, is AAGVIQSPRHLIKEKRETATLKCYPIPRHDTVYWYQQGPGQDPQFLISFYEKMQSDKGSIPDRFSAQQFSDYHSELNMSSLELGDSALYFCASSLRTRTGELFFGEGSRLTVL.

The chain has TRBV10-3 and TRBJ2-7, with TRBD1 matching over 7 bases. Germline loops: CDR1 ENHRY, CDR2 SYGVKD. This CDR3 is 15 amino acids long. Trimming took 4 bases from V and 2 from J; bases not matched to a gene: 8. Here the CDR3 DNA reads TGTGCCATCAGTGGGGGTACAGGGGTGGCCTACGAGCAGTACTTC. Translating gives CAISGGTGVAYEQYF.